Listed below are T cell receptor beta chains from one sample, sequenced in a study of T cells in Graves' hyperthyroidism and ophthalmopathy. MiXCR, run by TCRdb on the multiplex PCR reads, gives a single entry per CDR3 protein. The sample lists under 350,000 distinct CDR3 sequences; roughly 18% were seen once. What was sequenced was blood. These receptors came from a woman aged 50 to 65 with Graves' hyperthyroidism. Both conserved end residues are part of each CDR3. Fields, in order: J gene, D gene, V gene, clone size, CDR3 protein, CDR3 DNA. D genes are given only for firm matches. Rows may omit the clone size; those that give it use once, few, many or a size class.

J gene: TRBJ2-5; D gene: .; V gene: TRBV27; clone size: many; CDR3 protein: CASSPLGHQETQYF; CDR3 DNA: TGTGCCAGCAGTCCACTAGGTCACCAAGAGACCCAGTACTTC
J gene: TRBJ2-1; D gene: .; V gene: TRBV28; clone size: .; CDR3 protein: CAGSERTEEQFF; CDR3 DNA: TGTGCCGGCAGTGAAAGGACCGAGGAGCAGTTCTTC
J gene: TRBJ1-2; D gene: .; V gene: TRBV28; clone size: many; CDR3 protein: CASSPGTASGGYTF; CDR3 DNA: TGTGCCAGCAGTCCGGGGACGGCGAGCGGCGGCTACACCTTC
J gene: TRBJ1-1; D gene: .; V gene: TRBV19; clone size: .; CDR3 protein: CASIRGSTEAFF; CDR3 DNA: TGTGCCAGTATACGTGGGAGTACTGAAGCTTTCTTT
J gene: TRBJ1-2; D gene: TRBD1; V gene: TRBV28; clone size: many; CDR3 protein: CASSVQGRFYGYTF; CDR3 DNA: TGTGCCAGCAGTGTACAGGGGAGATTCTATGGCTACACCTTC
J gene: TRBJ2-7; D gene: .; V gene: TRBV24-1; clone size: few; CDR3 protein: CATSDYNRESEQYF; CDR3 DNA: TGTGCCACCAGTGATTATAACAGGGAATCCGAGCAGTACTTC
J gene: TRBJ1-1; D gene: TRBD1; V gene: TRBV10-3; clone size: few; CDR3 protein: CAIARQGSTEAFF; CDR3 DNA: TGTGCCATCGCGAGACAGGGGAGTACTGAAGCTTTCTTT
J gene: TRBJ1-5; D gene: .; V gene: TRBV29-1; clone size: .; CDR3 protein: CSVVGPGNQPQHF; CDR3 DNA: TGCAGCGTTGTCGGTCCGGGCAATCAGCCCCAGCATTTT
J gene: TRBJ1-4; D gene: TRBD1; V gene: TRBV11-2; clone size: many; CDR3 protein: CASTRGAGGGEKLFF; CDR3 DNA: TGTGCCAGCACGCGCGGGGCAGGGGGCGGTGAAAAACTGTTTTTT
J gene: TRBJ2-1; D gene: .; V gene: TRBV18; clone size: many; CDR3 protein: CASSLSVSGPQFF; CDR3 DNA: TGTGCCAGCTCACTTTCCGTCTCAGGACCACAGTTCTTC
J gene: TRBJ2-2; D gene: TRBD1; V gene: TRBV11-2; clone size: many; CDR3 protein: CASSLDQGARTGELFF; CDR3 DNA: TGTGCCAGCAGCTTAGACCAGGGGGCGAGGACCGGGGAGCTGTTTTTT
J gene: TRBJ2-1; D gene: TRBD1; V gene: TRBV19; clone size: .; CDR3 protein: CASSHRGTYNEQFF; CDR3 DNA: TGTGCCAGTAGTCACAGGGGAACCTACAATGAGCAGTTCTTC
J gene: TRBJ1-1; D gene: .; V gene: TRBV12-3/TRBV12-4; clone size: .; CDR3 protein: CASSLIGPTTEAFF; CDR3 DNA: TGTGCCAGCAGTTTAATTGGGCCGACCACTGAAGCTTTCTTT
J gene: TRBJ1-4; D gene: .; V gene: TRBV12-3/TRBV12-4; clone size: few; CDR3 protein: CASSPSGGGSEKLFF; CDR3 DNA: TGTGCCAGCAGTCCGTCGGGGGGTGGAAGTGAAAAACTGTTTTTT
J gene: TRBJ2-1; D gene: .; V gene: TRBV20-1; clone size: few; CDR3 protein: CSPVEDSYNEQFF; CDR3 DNA: TGCAGTCCTGTGGAGGACTCCTACAATGAGCAGTTCTTC
J gene: TRBJ2-5; D gene: .; V gene: TRBV5-6; clone size: many; CDR3 protein: CASSGGGRSETQYF; CDR3 DNA: TGTGCCAGCAGCGGGGGTGGCAGGTCCGAGACCCAGTACTTC
J gene: TRBJ1-3; D gene: .; V gene: TRBV9; clone size: .; CDR3 protein: CASSANSGNTIYF; CDR3 DNA: TGTGCCAGCAGCGCGAACTCTGGAAACACCATATATTTT
J gene: TRBJ2-5; D gene: .; V gene: TRBV7-3; clone size: few; CDR3 protein: CASSSGFGGPQYF; CDR3 DNA: TGTGCCAGCAGCTCGGGATTCGGGGGCCCCCAGTACTTC
J gene: TRBJ2-1; D gene: .; V gene: TRBV28; clone size: many; CDR3 protein: CASNVGRGVHEQFF; CDR3 DNA: TGTGCCAGCAACGTGGGCAGGGGAGTACATGAGCAGTTCTTC
J gene: TRBJ1-6; D gene: .; V gene: TRBV3-1; clone size: few; CDR3 protein: CASSHLGQGYNSPLHF; CDR3 DNA: TGTGCCAGCAGCCATCTGGGCCAAGGGTATAATTCACCCCTCCACTTT
J gene: TRBJ2-7; D gene: TRBD1; V gene: TRBV7-2; clone size: many; CDR3 protein: CASSKGQATYEQYF; CDR3 DNA: TGTGCCAGCAGCAAGGGACAGGCAACCTACGAGCAGTACTTC
J gene: TRBJ2-1; D gene: TRBD2; V gene: TRBV11-2; clone size: many; CDR3 protein: CASSPSPGLANNEQFF; CDR3 DNA: TGTGCCAGCAGCCCTAGCCCGGGACTAGCTAACAATGAGCAGTTCTTC
J gene: TRBJ2-5; D gene: .; V gene: TRBV3-1; clone size: .; CDR3 protein: CASSQDPPGAGEQETQYF; CDR3 DNA: TGTGCCAGCAGCCAAGACCCCCCGGGGGCGGGGGAACAAGAGACCCAGTACTTC
J gene: TRBJ2-2; D gene: TRBD1; V gene: TRBV6-1; clone size: many; CDR3 protein: CASRGTGNTGELFF; CDR3 DNA: TGTGCCAGCAGGGGGACAGGGAACACCGGGGAGCTGTTTTTT
J gene: TRBJ1-2; D gene: TRBD1; V gene: TRBV5-1; clone size: .; CDR3 protein: CASSQGRDRTYGYTF; CDR3 DNA: TGCGCCAGCAGCCAGGGCCGGGACAGGACCTATGGCTACACCTTC
J gene: TRBJ2-1; D gene: .; V gene: TRBV6-5; clone size: .; CDR3 protein: CASSYGVGQNEQFF; CDR3 DNA: TGTGCCAGCAGTTACGGAGTCGGTCAAAATGAGCAGTTCTTC
J gene: TRBJ2-4; D gene: .; V gene: TRBV20-1; clone size: many; CDR3 protein: CSAKQGFNIQYF; CDR3 DNA: TGCAGTGCTAAACAGGGTTTTAACATTCAGTACTTC
J gene: TRBJ2-1; D gene: TRBD2; V gene: TRBV12-3/TRBV12-4; clone size: many; CDR3 protein: CASRSSGTTNSHEQFF; CDR3 DNA: TGTGCCAGCAGGTCTTCCGGGACTACTAACTCCCATGAGCAGTTCTTC
J gene: TRBJ2-7; D gene: TRBD2; V gene: TRBV12-3/TRBV12-4; clone size: .; CDR3 protein: CASSRWGLAGVDEQYF; CDR3 DNA: TGTGCCAGCAGCCGTTGGGGACTAGCGGGAGTTGACGAGCAGTACTTC
J gene: TRBJ1-5; D gene: .; V gene: TRBV19; clone size: .; CDR3 protein: CASSYGTYENQPQHF; CDR3 DNA: TGTGCCAGTAGTTACGGGACCTACGAGAATCAGCCCCAGCATTTT
J gene: TRBJ2-2; D gene: TRBD2; V gene: TRBV10-1; clone size: few; CDR3 protein: CASSGSGAANTGELFF; CDR3 DNA: TGCGCCAGCAGTGGCAGCGGGGCGGCGAACACCGGGGAGCTGTTTTTT
J gene: TRBJ2-5; D gene: TRBD1; V gene: TRBV20-1; clone size: .; CDR3 protein: CSARDNRGITVTQYF; CDR3 DNA: TGCAGTGCTAGAGATAACAGGGGGATTACAGTGACCCAGTACTTC
J gene: TRBJ2-1; D gene: .; V gene: TRBV6-1; clone size: .; CDR3 protein: CASSDIDSWRPYNEQFF; CDR3 DNA: TGTGCCAGCAGTGATATCGACAGTTGGCGGCCCTACAATGAGCAGTTCTTC
J gene: TRBJ1-2; D gene: .; V gene: TRBV7-9; clone size: .; CDR3 protein: CASSLLGSGGYTF; CDR3 DNA: TGTGCCAGCAGCTTACTCGGGAGTGGAGGCTACACCTTC
J gene: TRBJ2-1; D gene: .; V gene: TRBV27; clone size: many; CDR3 protein: CASSPSGNNEQFF; CDR3 DNA: TGTGCCAGCAGTCCCAGCGGAAACAATGAGCAGTTCTTC
J gene: TRBJ1-6; D gene: .; V gene: TRBV6-1; clone size: .; CDR3 protein: CASSEGRRGLSYNSPLHF; CDR3 DNA: TGTGCCAGCAGTGAAGGGCGGCGCGGACTTTCCTATAATTCACCCCTCCACTTT
J gene: TRBJ2-2; D gene: TRBD2; V gene: TRBV20-1; clone size: .; CDR3 protein: CSASGRGGRRYTGELFF; CDR3 DNA: TGCAGTGCTAGTGGGCGGGGGGGCCGTAGGTATACCGGGGAGCTGTTTTTT
J gene: TRBJ2-2; D gene: .; V gene: TRBV27; clone size: .; CDR3 protein: CAGNSRPNGREELFF; CDR3 DNA: TGTGCCGGCAACTCCCGGCCTAACGGACGCGAGGAGCTGTTTTTT
J gene: TRBJ2-1; D gene: TRBD2; V gene: TRBV18; clone size: many; CDR3 protein: CASSPRGRSNEQFF; CDR3 DNA: TGTGCCAGCTCACCACGCGGGAGATCCAATGAGCAGTTCTTC
J gene: TRBJ2-3; D gene: .; V gene: TRBV27; clone size: once; CDR3 protein: CASSFSGTQYF; CDR3 DNA: TGTGCCAGCAGTTTCTCGGGTACGCAGTATTTT
J gene: TRBJ2-1; D gene: TRBD1; V gene: TRBV6-2/TRBV6-3; clone size: .; CDR3 protein: CASSPGTGVYNEQFF; CDR3 DNA: TGTGCCAGCAGCCCCGGGACAGGAGTATACAATGAGCAGTTCTTC